In this sample, the clone carrying this TCR beta chain turned up a few times. TCRdb processed the PCR reads anew with MiXCR; each CDR3 protein has one entry. The table has 90,000 or so distinct CDR3 sequences, around half seen once. The source of the sample is a study of CDR3 diversity in severe acne. Trimming stripped 3 bases from V and 1 base from J, with 3 bases between. Germline V gives CDR1 SEHNR, CDR2 FQNEAQ (reference sequence). The CDR3 runs to 13 residues. The receptor was isolated from a male donor in good health, serving as a control. Sequenced material: blood. The rearrangement joins TRBV7-9 to TRBJ2-2; no clear D gene. The CDR3 protein is CASSFRNTGELFF. In nucleotides, the CDR3 is TGTGCCAGCAGCTTCCGGAACACCGGGGAGCTGTTTTTT. The full variable domain, in which reference TRBV7-9 and TRBJ2-2 provide the parts outside the CDR3, is DTGVSQNPRHKITKRGQNVTFRCDPISEHNRLYWYRQTLGQGPEFLTYFQNEAQLEKSRLLSDRFSAERPKGSFSTLEIQRTEQGDSAMYLCASSFRNTGELFFGEGSRLTVL.